Below are 15 T cell receptor beta chains sequenced from a single sample in a study of T cell clonotyping in hematopoietic cell transplantation. Time point described: recipient sample about 28 days before transplant, after cytoreduction. Clones were read by immunoSEQ multiplex PCR, and TCRdb kept only the in-frame ones, dropping some. Of about 29,000 clones listed, roughly 80% were seen once; the top ten hold around 6.5%. The sequencing used peripheral blood mononuclear cells, collected before stem cell transplant. The receptors come from a woman aged 25 to 45 with chronic myeloid leukemia. Some clones in this sample may be carry-over from other donors' samples.

The V and J genes are TRBV10-1 and TRBJ1-1, with no clear D. The germline V and J ends were trimmed by 0 bases and 3 bases, with 11 bases remaining between them. This CDR3 has 15 residues. Germline assignment: CDR1 WNHNN and CDR2 SYGVQD (reference sequence). CDR3 residues: CASSESGSAYTEAFF. DNA of the CDR3: TGCGCCAGCAGTGAGTCGGGATCGGCATACACTGAAGCTTTCTTT.

V and J are TRBV4-2 and TRBJ2-3; D is unresolved. The germline V gene encodes CDR1 LGHNA and CDR2 YNFKEQ. V dropped 3 bases and J dropped 5 bases, with 15 bases sitting between them. There are 15 residues in the CDR3. The DNA for the CDR3 is TGTGCCAGCAGCCAGGCCCTCGAAGTGGTAGATACGCAGTATTTT. As protein: CASSQALEVVDTQYF.

This chain joins TRBV30 and TRBJ1-1, with D uncertain. V was cut by 0 bases and J by 0 bases, with 5 bases left in between. The CDR3 has 13 amino acids. The germline CDR1 and CDR2 sequences are GTSNPN and SVGIG (reference sequence). Written as DNA, the CDR3 is TGTGCCTGGAGTGTGGGATTGAACACTGAAGCTTTCTTT. As protein: CAWSVGLNTEAFF.

This clone was seen a single time. The rearrangement links TRBV10-2 to TRBJ1-2; D possibly corresponds to TRBD1 (6 bases). CDR1 and CDR2 from the germline V gene are WSHSY and SAAADI. CDR3 length: 11 residues. V shed 6 bases and J shed 8 bases, with 10 bases lying between them. The chain's CDR3 is CASRQGGGYTF. In DNA, the CDR3 is TGCGCCAGCAGACAGGGTGGCGGCTACACCTTC.

This clone was detected only a few times. This chain joins TRBV7-9 and TRBJ1-5, with TRBD1 identical over 7 bases. This CDR3 is 14 amino acids long. The J segment lost 4 bases and the V segment lost 4 bases, leaving 4 bases of the junction unmatched. Germline CDR1 is SEHNR and CDR2 is FQNEAQ (reference sequence). The CDR3 is CASSYGQANQPQHF. The CDR3 region has the DNA TGTGCCAGCAGCTACGGACAGGCTAATCAGCCCCAGCATTTT.

The rearrangement uses TRBV6-1 and TRBJ1-6; unclear D gene. The CDR3 sequence is 16 residues long. V lost 0 bases and J lost 0, with 6 bases in between. Germline loops: CDR1 MNHNS, CDR2 SASEGT. The CDR3 DNA reads TGTGCCAGCAGTGAAGCAGTGATCTCCTATAATTCACCCCTCCACTTT. It specifies CASSEAVISYNSPLHF.

The rearrangement links TRBV27 to TRBJ2-7; TRBD2 might be the D (7 bases). V shed 11 bases and J shed 3 bases, with 14 bases lying between them. CDR3 size: 12 residues. Germline values: CDR1 MNHEY, CDR2 SMNVEV (reference sequence). The CDR3 reads CAAGRGYYEQYF. The CDR3 nucleotides read TGTGCCGCGGGGAGGGGGTACTACGAGCAGTACTTC.

V and J are TRBV20-1 and TRBJ1-2, with no clear D. Deletions cut 4 bases from V and 6 bases from J, with 9 bases between. This CDR3 region has 11 residues. Germline-derived CDR1 and CDR2 are DFQATT and SNEGSKA (reference sequence). The DNA of the CDR3 is TGCAGTGCTAATTTGCTAGATGGCTACACCTTC. This translates into CSANLLDGYTF.

The chain carries TRBV2 and TRBJ1-6; perhaps TRBD1 as D (6 bases). The CDR3 length is 15 residues. Germline V CDR1 and CDR2: SNHLY, FYNNEI. V lost 8 bases and J 6 bases, leaving 17 bases between the germline ends. The CDR3 DNA reads TGTGCCAGCGGGATACTTGGACAGATTAATTCACCCCTCCACTTT. Translated, it gives CASGILGQINSPLHF.

The chain joins TRBV4-1 to TRBJ1-1; 9 bases map to TRBD1. Germline V lookup: CDR1 MGHRA, CDR2 YSYEKL. With V trimmed by 1 base and J by 4 bases, 7 bases remained unmatched. This CDR3 spans 16 amino acids. DNA for the CDR3: TGCGCCAGCAGCCAAGTCCGTGGACAGGGGACCACTGAAGCTTTCTTT. It yields the protein CASSQVRGQGTTEAFF.

The J gene is TRBJ2-2, the V gene TRBV30; D not certain. This CDR3 contains 12 residues. V was shortened by 3 bases and J by 7 bases, with 9 bases between the two germline ends. Germline V CDR1 and CDR2: GTSNPN, SVGIG (reference sequence). CDR3 DNA sequence: TGTGCCTGGAGACGGATGCGCGGGGAGCTGTTTTTT. Translating it yields CAWRRMRGELFF.

The genes are TRBV6-6 and TRBJ2-1, with TRBD2 matching over 15 bases. The CDR3 runs 15 residues. The ends lost 8 bases at V and 2 bases at J; junction bases unmatched: 1. Germline CDR1 reads MNHNY; CDR2 reads SVGAGI (reference sequence). The CDR3 here is CASGLAGGTYNEQFF. The CDR3 DNA sequence: TGTGCCAGCGGACTAGCGGGGGGGACCTACAATGAGCAGTTCTTC.

This chain uses TRBV2 with TRBJ2-5, with a tentative D call TRBD2 (6 bases). Germline V gives CDR1 SNHLY, CDR2 FYNNEI. The CDR3 covers 14 residues. The V end lost 4 bases, the J end lost 2 bases, and 11 bases lay between the germline ends. The CDR3 nucleotides are TGTGCCAGCAGTGGGAGCGGGTATCAAGAGACCCAGTACTTC. Translated, it gives CASSGSGYQETQYF. The entire variable domain, with the rest obtained from reference TRBV2 and TRBJ2-5, is as follows: EPEVTQTPSHQVTQMGQEVILRCVPISNHLYFYWYRQILGQKVEFLVSFYNNEISEKSEIFDDQFSVERPDGSNFTLKIRSTKLEDSAMYFCASSGSGYQETQYFGPGTRLLVL.

This clone came up once. The V call is TRBV6-6, the J call TRBJ1-5, with TRBD1 matching over 10 bases. From germline, CDR1 is MNHNY and CDR2 SVGAGI (reference sequence). V shed 5 bases and J 7 bases; nucleotides not matched to a gene: 8. The CDR3 is made up of 15 amino acids. The CDR3 DNA reads TGTGCCAGCAGTCGGGACAGGGGTTTAGGACAGCCCCAGCATTTT. Encoded protein: CASSRDRGLGQPQHF.

This rearrangement joins TRBV9 to TRBJ2-2; D perhaps matches TRBD2 (5 bases). V was clipped by 4 bases and J by 6 bases, with 16 bases between them. This CDR3 is 15 amino acids long. CDR1 and CDR2 from the germline V gene are SGDLS and YYNGEE. CDR3 loop: CASSTDLIGAGELFF. CDR3 coding DNA: TGTGCCAGCAGCACAGACTTAATCGGGGCCGGGGAGCTGTTTTTT.